This T cell receptor (beta chain) was identified in a study of blood T cell repertoires in COVID-19. Profiling relied on immunoSEQ multiplex PCR, and the TCRdb table lists in-frame clones only, not all of them. Among about 220,000 clones listed, 86% were seen once. The CDR3 sequence is 12 residues long. The V segment lost 11 bases and the J segment 4 bases; nucleotides outside the gene matches: 7. In germline, CDR1 is LNHDA, CDR2 SQIVND (reference sequence). This clonotype was sampled from a woman between 25 and 40 years old who had recovered from COVID-19. J is TRBJ1-2 and V is TRBV19; 7 bases align to TRBD1. The sequenced material came from peripheral blood. CDR3 amino acids: CAGYRGSYGYTF. CDR3 in DNA: TGTGCCGGATACAGGGGATCCTATGGCTACACCTTC.